This TCR beta chain appears in the sequencing data of a study of identical twins. A remark on this clonotype: The antigen is undetermined.

TCRdb re-derived calls from the 5' RACE reads in MiXCR, one entry per CDR3 protein. In the table there are under 300,000 distinct CDR3 sequences, around 8.3% of which are singletons. Study findings and constraints: One should note that invariant MAIT and iNKT cells could partly confound zero-insertion analyses.

The same specimen was also included in a second study, on yellow fever vaccine responses in identical twins.

The sample comprised CD8+ T cells sorted from blood. The TCR sequence derives from a woman younger than 30 in good health.

In DNA, the CDR3 is TGTGCCAGCAGTGGGCGGGTACCAGACCTCCAAGAGACCCAGTACTTC. It encodes CASSGRVPDLQETQYF. The rearrangement links TRBV6-2 or TRBV6-3 to TRBJ2-5; D may be TRBD2 (5 bases). CDR3 size: 16 residues. The germline V gene has CDR1 MNHEY and CDR2 SVGEGT. V was trimmed by 5 bases and J by 1 base, leaving 17 bases between them.